These T cell receptor beta chains were read from a single sample in a study of blood T cell repertoires in COVID-19. Here immunoSEQ multiplex PCR was the method, and the copy in TCRdb shows in-frame clones only, minus some. The sample has a few hundred thousand clones; over 85% are singletons. The sequenced material came from peripheral blood. The receptor source for this set is a woman aged 55-69 years with COVID-19, enrolled during active disease. Each CDR3 is given with its conserved first and last residue.

TRBJ2-7 TRBV15 15 CATSRVGGGADEQYF
TRBJ2-3 TRBV9 17 CASSLRTSGRSTDTQYF
TRBJ1-6 TRBV20-1 15 CSASGWSSYNSPLHF
TRBJ2-7 TRBV28 15 CASSSTGTSVHEQYF
TRBJ1-2 TRBV18 18 CASSPIPGQGASGYGYTF
TRBJ2-7 TRBV21-1 14 CASNPGTGGYEQYF
TRBJ2-6 TRBV5-1 14 CASSGTGGANVLTF
TRBJ2-1 TRBV30 16 CAWSTLGRGPLDEQFF
TRBJ2-3 TRBV5-1 17 CASSLKASGGGTDTQYF
TRBJ1-1 TRBV14 13 CASSQLTGTEAFF
TRBJ1-1 TRBV7-9 13 CASSLGFGTEAFF
TRBJ2-2 TRBV3-1/TRBV3-2 13 CASRTGGAGELFF
TRBJ1-6 TRBV9 15 CASSDLEGYNSPLHF
TRBJ1-2 TRBV7-3 13 CASSFGQGYGYTF
TRBJ1-4 TRBV19 16 CASSLRDRRSNEKLFF
TRBJ1-1 TRBV2 12 CASSLGPTEAFF
TRBJ1-1 TRBV14 16 CASSQDRGIQGTEAFF
TRBJ1-4 TRBV5-1 15 CASSGTGGSNEKLFF
TRBJ1-5 TRBV19 14 CASNARGGNQPQHF
TRBJ1-1 TRBV25-1 13 CASSRQGNTEAFF
TRBJ1-2 TRBV3-1/TRBV3-2 13 CASHRDRNYGYTF
TRBJ1-2 TRBV11-2 19 CASSLVPGTGGNAVYGYTF
TRBJ1-2 TRBV5-1 16 CASSLVVGQAGYGYTF
TRBJ1-1 TRBV7-9 16 CASSPIPTGSETEAFF
TRBJ2-7 TRBV9 16 CASSPQDGRTSYEQYF
TRBJ1-2 TRBV13 14 CASSTDRVLYGYTF
TRBJ1-6 TRBV28 14 CASRDSSYNSPLHF
TRBJ2-7 TRBV9 15 CASSGGGDYSYEQYF
TRBJ1-1 TRBV7-6 13 CASAKQGNTEAFF
TRBJ2-3 TRBV10-2 14 CASSGDRRTDTQYF
TRBJ1-1 TRBV30 15 CAWSPLSQANTEAFF
TRBJ1-1 TRBV11-2 16 CASSRRTGVPNTEAFF
TRBJ2-6 TRBV5-8 17 CASSFSSVRSGANVLTF
TRBJ2-2 TRBV14 17 CASSVLRGFANTGELFF
TRBJ1-3 TRBV9 15 CASSAYQGSGNTIYF